The T cell receptor (beta chain) under discussion was sequenced for a study of T cells in women clearing cervical HPV infection. Study-level information: Controls gave blood once infection was undetectable; cases at lesion identification.

With regard to this clone: The CDR3 goes on 3 residues after the read ends, and that part is filled in from the germline J gene.

The CDR3 runs to 17 residues. CDR1 and CDR2 (germline): KGHSH, LQKENI. V lost 1 base, J lost 3 bases, and 2 bases stayed unmatched. Profiled with immunoSEQ multiplex PCR; TCRdb holds only in-frame clones, not every one. The sample has approximately 35,000 clones. The TCR comes from a woman aged 18 to 69 with a cervical HPV16 infection that either progressed to CIN3+ or cleared (not recorded which). The sample comprised blood buffy coat. This chain joins TRBV18 and TRBJ1-6, with 11 positions matching TRBD1. This CDR3 is CASSPLGTGGYNSPLHF. Incomplete CDR3 DNA: TGTGCCAGCTCACCACTTGGGACAGGGGGCTATAATTCACCC.